This T cell receptor beta chain was recorded in a study of cytomegalovirus exposure and HLA in healthy donors. At the level of the study: Out of 170 million or so T cells, an earlier analysis found over 90 million unique TCR beta sequences in total.

A word on this clone: No antigen is known for it.

Whole-study findings and limits: In a later analysis, V- and J-gene trimming of beta chains associated with a DCLRE1C missense variant, replicated independently.

PCR employed 60 Vbeta and 13 Jbeta primers. Some clones are missing from TCRdb's copy, which holds only in-frame ones; the method was immunoSEQ multiplex PCR. The table lists 100,000 to 150,000 clones, under 85% of them singletons. The sample comprised PBMCs. The receptor was isolated from a male donor in good health and CMV-seropositive.

The CDR3 here is CASRSVGVFKPQHF. The DNA of the CDR3 is TGTGCCAGCAGGTCGGTTGGAGTTTTTAAGCCCCAGCATTTT. The V and J genes are TRBV5-8 and TRBJ1-5; unclear D gene. V gave up 5 bases and J gave up 8 bases, with 17 bases separating them. This CDR3 comprises 14 residues. Germline loops: CDR1 SGHTS, CDR2 YDEGEE.